This TCR beta chain emerged from a study of cytomegalovirus exposure and HLA in healthy donors. This clone occurred a few times. The primer mix had 60 Vbeta and 13 Jbeta primers. Repertoires were generated with immunoSEQ multiplex PCR, while TCRdb's copy carries only in-frame clones and drops some. Among fewer than 150,000 clones listed, 80% were seen once. CDR1 is LNHDA, CDR2 SQIVND, per germline (reference sequence). The CDR3 totals 14 residues. V dropped 6 bases and J dropped 2 bases, with 12 bases sitting between them. The sequenced sample was PBMCs. The V and J genes are TRBV19 and TRBJ2-3, with a weak D call TRBD1 (6 bases). This receptor was taken from a man in his forties in good health and CMV-seronegative. The CDR3 loop is CASRSGVNTDTQYF. The DNA for the CDR3 is TGTGCCAGTAGATCAGGGGTCAACACAGATACGCAGTATTTT.